A single sample is the source of the 5 T cell receptor beta chains below, sequenced in a study of OX40 agonist ivuxolimab in advanced cancers. The repertoire was sequenced with immunoSEQ multiplex PCR; TCRdb's copy has only in-frame clones and lacks some. Found here are tens of thousands of clones, 70% to 80% of them singletons; the top ten hold around 9.9%. The material was CD4+ or CD8+ T cells sorted from blood, obtained in a trial of the OX40 agonist ivuxolimab. Receptors originate from an adult with an advanced solid tumor such as melanoma, head and neck, liver or kidney cancer.

This clone was seen once. The chain has TRBV13 and TRBJ2-1, with a possible D match to TRBD1 (6 bases). The germline V and J ends were trimmed by 3 bases and 1 base, with 13 bases remaining between them. Germline V gene lookup returns CDR1 PRHDT and CDR2 FYEKMQ (reference sequence). This CDR3 contains 16 residues. The CDR3 here is CASSFIQGFSYNEQFF. The CDR3, as DNA: TGTGCCAGCAGCTTTATTCAGGGGTTTTCCTACAATGAGCAGTTCTTC.

The rearrangement uses TRBV7-9 and TRBJ1-1; possible D gene TRBD1, 6 bases. Per the germline V gene, CDR1 is SEHNR and CDR2 is FQNEAQ (reference sequence). This CDR3 is 18 amino acids long. V was cut by 0 bases and J by 1 base, with 18 bases left in between. CDR3 nucleotide sequence: TGTGCCAGCAGCTTAGCCTCTGAGGGGGGGTTGGCGAACACTGAAGCTTTCTTT. It translates to CASSLASEGGLANTEAFF.

This chain links TRBV7-2 with TRBJ2-5; TRBD2 agrees at 10 bases. Germline lookup yields CDR1 SGHTA and CDR2 FQGNSA. J was trimmed by 5 bases and V by 3 bases; bases with no gene match: 6. The CDR3 runs to 15 residues. The CDR3 sequence: CASSFLAGGWETQYF. The CDR3 DNA follows: TGTGCCAGCAGCTTTTTAGCGGGGGGTTGGGAGACCCAGTACTTC.

The genes are TRBV28 and TRBJ2-1, with 13 positions matching TRBD2. The CDR3 has 18 amino acids. Germline assignment: CDR1 MDHEN and CDR2 SYDVKM. J was trimmed by 0 bases and V by 2 bases; bases with no gene match: 4. The CDR3 DNA follows: TGTGCCAGCAGTTTACTACTAGCGGGAGGGAGCTCCTACAATGAGCAGTTCTTC. This codes for CASSLLLAGGSSYNEQFF.

This chain joins TRBV5-1 and TRBJ2-7, with 8 bases identical to TRBD2. Germline V gene data show CDR1 as SGHRS and CDR2 as YFSETQ. This CDR3 spans 15 amino acids. The V segment lost 3 bases and the J segment 0 bases; nucleotides outside the gene matches: 5. CDR3 protein: CASSSQAGASYEQYF. The DNA of the CDR3 is TGCGCCAGCAGCTCGCAAGCGGGAGCCTCCTACGAGCAGTACTTC.